Detailed here is one T cell receptor (beta chain). The antigen is unknown. The CDR3 is 16 amino acids. Between the trimmed V and J ends, which lost 1 base and 4 bases, there was a span of 16 bases. Germline lookup yields CDR1 MGHDK and CDR2 SYGVNS. These data belong to a study of cytomegalovirus exposure and HLA in healthy donors. PCR employed 60 Vbeta and 13 Jbeta primers. Generated by immunoSEQ multiplex PCR, the TCRdb table keeps only in-frame clones and is missing some. The repertoire holds 190,000 or so clones, approximately 83% seen once, with 0.075% to 0.1% in the top ten. Whole-study results and caveats: Per a later analysis, about 17,000 TCR beta sequences showed association with HLA alleles at 0.05 false discovery rate. In a later analysis, common viral pathogens appeared linked to several of the most significant clusters. Because they were indistinguishable, some V segments, including TRBV6-2 and TRBV6-3, were excluded. From TCR beta sequences, most subjects' HLA-A and HLA-B alleles were reportedly predicted accurately.

The source of this sequence is a boy aged 2-15 years in good health and CMV-seronegative. The specimen sequenced was PBMCs. The chain carries TRBV25-1 and TRBJ1-1; TRBD1 is a possible D gene (5 bases). The CDR3 bases are TGTGCCAGCAGTGAATTGGGGGGGGAGGCGGCCACTGAAGCTTTCTTT. This sequence encodes CASSELGGEAATEAFF.